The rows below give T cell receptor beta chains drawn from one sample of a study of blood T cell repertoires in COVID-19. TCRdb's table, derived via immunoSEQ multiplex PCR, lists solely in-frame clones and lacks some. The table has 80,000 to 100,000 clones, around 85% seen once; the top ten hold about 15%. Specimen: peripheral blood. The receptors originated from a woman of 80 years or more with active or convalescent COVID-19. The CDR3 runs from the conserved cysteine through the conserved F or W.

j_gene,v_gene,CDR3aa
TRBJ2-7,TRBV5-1,CASSLPSYEQYF
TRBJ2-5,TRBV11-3,CASSLTLRETQYF
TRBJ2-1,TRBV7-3,CASSSPTLADNEQFF
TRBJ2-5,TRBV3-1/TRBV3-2,CASSPQVVGLGKTQYF
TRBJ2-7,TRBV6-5,CASSWGGEQYF
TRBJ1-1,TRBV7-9,CASSLALRGRDEAFF
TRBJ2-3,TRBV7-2,CASSQSARGWDTQYF
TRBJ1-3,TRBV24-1,CATPLRTATAGNTIYF
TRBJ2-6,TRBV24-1,CATSTGVGANVLTF
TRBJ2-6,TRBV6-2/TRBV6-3,CASSPQGAGANVLTF
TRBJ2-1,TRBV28,CASSLGGRSDNEQFF
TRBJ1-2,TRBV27,CASSLSRTGDYGYTF
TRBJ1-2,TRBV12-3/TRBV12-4,CASNRGPGYTF
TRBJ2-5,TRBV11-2,CASSTDPRETQYF
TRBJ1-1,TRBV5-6,CASRQQDNTFTEAFF
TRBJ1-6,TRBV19,CASSNQGSSPLHF
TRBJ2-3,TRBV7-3,CASSPLAGGWDTQYF
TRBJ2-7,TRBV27,CASSKSLAGASYEQYF
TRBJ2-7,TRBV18,CASSLGDRSSEQYF
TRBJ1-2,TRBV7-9,CASSFTGGDGYTF
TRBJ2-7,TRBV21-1,CASRPGGSEQYF
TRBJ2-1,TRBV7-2,CASSQVQGAGNEQFF
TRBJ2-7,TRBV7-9,CASSPEGYREQYF
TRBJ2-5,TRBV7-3,CASSSMRSETQYF
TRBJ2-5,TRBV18,CASSPGQVEETQYF
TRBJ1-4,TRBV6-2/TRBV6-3,CASSHPVESTEKLFF
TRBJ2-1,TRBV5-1,CASSSGTSGGYNEQFF
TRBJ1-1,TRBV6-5,CASNLDRGNTEAFF
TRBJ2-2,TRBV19,CASSSQVHTGELFF
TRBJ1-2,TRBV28,CASREQGGYGYTF
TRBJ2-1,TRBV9,CASSVEAGGHNEQFF
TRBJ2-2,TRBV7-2,CASSLERGGLGTGELFF
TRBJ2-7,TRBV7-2,CASSLAGTEPYEQYF
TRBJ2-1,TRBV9,CASSPSGGAGNEQFF
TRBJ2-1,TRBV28,CASRSSDEQFF
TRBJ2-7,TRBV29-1,CSVLGTGGDEQYF
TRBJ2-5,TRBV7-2,CASSTRGGPGETQYF